Described below is a single TCR beta chain sequence and its context. The data derive from a study of blood T cell repertoires in COVID-19. At the level of the study: COVID-19 samples from acute and convalescent phases originated in the United States, Italy and Spain.

Seattle patients were enrolled during active infection and followed longitudinally. In the original workflow: Estimation of nucleated cell counts was performed using reference gene primer amplification. The protocol was immunoSEQ multiplex PCR, while the TCRdb copy is restricted to in-frame clones and leaves out a portion. That table supplies the V and J calls and clone size; D and trimming were determined from the DNA. Among 200,000 to 300,000 clones listed, about nine tenths were seen once. The germline V gene has CDR1 MDHEN and CDR2 SYDVKM. The CDR3 length is 14 residues. The ends were cut back, 5 bases at V and 3 bases at J, with 11 bases in the middle.

Sequencing was carried out using peripheral blood. This receptor was taken from a person between 18 and 35 years old with COVID-19, enrolled during active disease. J is TRBJ2-1 and V is TRBV28; D might be TRBD1 (6 bases). The CDR3 loop is CASSPRTVYNEQFF. The CDR3 region has the DNA TGTGCCAGCAGTCCAAGGACAGTCTACAATGAGCAGTTCTTC.